This T cell receptor beta chain was recovered during a study of blood T cell repertoires in COVID-19. Across the study: The cDNA or gDNA used as material had been derived from T cells, B-cell-depleted T cells, or PBMCs.

Measured with immunoSEQ multiplex PCR; TCRdb has only the in-frame clones, and not every one. This table holds about 73,000 clones, nearly 90% found once. The clonotype comes from a man older than 75 with acute or convalescent COVID-19. Sequencing was done on a sample of peripheral blood.

CDR3 DNA: TGTGCCACCAGTGACCCCGGGACATCGAGGGGAGAGACCCAGTACTTC. Its protein product is CATSDPGTSRGETQYF. The chain combines TRBV24-1 with TRBJ2-5, with a possible D match to TRBD1 (6 bases). This CDR3 is built from 16 residues. The germline gives CDR1 KGHDR, CDR2 SFDVKD. V was cut by 4 bases and J by 4 bases, with 18 bases left in between.